This TCR beta chain was captured by sequencing in a study of cytomegalovirus exposure and HLA in healthy donors. Study-wide background: Inside one of the first data releases sat about 85 million unique TCRs taken from HLA-typed donors.

This clone was seen more than once but under ten times. Antigen: not known. Whole-study results and caveats: The authors later linked a missense DCLRE1C variant to TCR beta V- and J-gene trimming.

Germline lookup yields CDR1 MNHNS and CDR2 SASEGT. Between the trimmed V and J ends, which lost 6 bases and 7 bases, there was a span of 7 bases. This CDR3 is built from 11 residues. Use of 60 Vbeta and 13 Jbeta primers characterized the PCR. TCRdb's copy holds only in-frame clones and misses some; the assay was immunoSEQ multiplex PCR. The table shows about 160,000 clones, with roughly 80% occurring only once. The rearrangement links TRBV6-1 to TRBJ1-3; a weak D match, TRBD1 (6 bases). The origin of this receptor is a man aged 50-60 years in good health and CMV-seropositive. Sequencing was done on a sample of PBMCs. The DNA for the CDR3 is TGTGCCAGCAGAGGGGGTAACACCATATATTTT. It codes for CASRGGNTIYF.